Listed below are T cell receptor beta chains from one sample, sequenced in a study of blood T cell repertoires in COVID-19. Profiling relied on immunoSEQ multiplex PCR, and the TCRdb table lists in-frame clones only, not all of them. Of 370,000 or so clones in the sample, more than 75% were seen once. Sequenced material: PBMCs or T cells enriched from blood (not recorded which). These receptor sequences come from a man aged 30 to 45 who had recovered from COVID-19. Each CDR3 is given with its conserved first and last residue. Each record gives: V gene, CDR3 length, J gene, clone size, D gene, CDR3 protein. D genes are given only for firm matches. The listing skips clone size in some rows; elsewhere it reads once, few, many or a size class.

>TRBV10-1|13|TRBJ2-7|few|.
CASSDQVSYEQYF
>TRBV7-9|15|TRBJ1-5|.|TRBD1
CASSDGTDSNQPQHF
>TRBV4-1|18|TRBJ1-5|.|.
CASSQVMIGIDSNQPQHF
>TRBV5-4|15|TRBJ2-1|.|TRBD1
CASSSGQGRRNEQFF
>TRBV6-1|17|TRBJ1-2|.|TRBD1
CASSARTGVSANYGYTF
>TRBV10-2|13|TRBJ2-5|.|.
CASSDQGAETQYF
>TRBV4-3|15|TRBJ2-1|.|.
CASSQEQGVYNEQFF
>TRBV5-1|14|TRBJ2-7|.|.
CASSSTVLAYEQYF
>TRBV3-1/TRBV3-2|16|TRBJ2-5|.|TRBD2
CASSQASVGGEETQYF
>TRBV7-9|16|TRBJ1-2|.|TRBD1
CASSSGGTGAIYGYTF
>TRBV9|17|TRBJ2-6|.|TRBD1
CASSADRGYSGANVLTF